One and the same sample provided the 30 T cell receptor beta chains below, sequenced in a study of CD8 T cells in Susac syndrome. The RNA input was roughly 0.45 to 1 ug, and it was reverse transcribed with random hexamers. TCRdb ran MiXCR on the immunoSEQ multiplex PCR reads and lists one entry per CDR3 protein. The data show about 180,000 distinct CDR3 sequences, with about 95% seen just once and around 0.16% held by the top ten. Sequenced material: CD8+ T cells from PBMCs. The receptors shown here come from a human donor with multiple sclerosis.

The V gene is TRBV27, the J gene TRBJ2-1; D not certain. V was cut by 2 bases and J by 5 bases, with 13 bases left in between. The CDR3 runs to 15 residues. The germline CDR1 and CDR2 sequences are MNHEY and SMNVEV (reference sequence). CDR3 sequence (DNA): TGTGCCAGCAGTTTAAGAGAGGCAGTGGACAATGAGCAGTTCTTC. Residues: CASSLREAVDNEQFF.

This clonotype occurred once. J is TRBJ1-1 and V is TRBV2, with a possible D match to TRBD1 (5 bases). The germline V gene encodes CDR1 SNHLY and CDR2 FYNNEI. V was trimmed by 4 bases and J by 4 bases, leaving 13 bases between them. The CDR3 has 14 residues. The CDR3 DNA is TGTGCCAGCAGTGGGGGCGACGGCGGCACTGAAGCTTTCTTT. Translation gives CASSGGDGGTEAFF.

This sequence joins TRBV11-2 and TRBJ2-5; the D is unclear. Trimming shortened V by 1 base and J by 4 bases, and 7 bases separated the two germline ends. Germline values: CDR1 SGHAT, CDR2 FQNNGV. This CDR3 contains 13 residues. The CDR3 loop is CASSLALGETQYF. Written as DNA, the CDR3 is TGTGCCAGCAGCTTAGCTCTTGGAGAGACCCAGTACTTC. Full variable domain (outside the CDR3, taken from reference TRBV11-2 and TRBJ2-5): EAGVAQSPRYKIIEKRQSVAFWCNPISGHATLYWYQQILGQGPKLLIQFQNNGVVDDSQLPKDRFSAERLKGVDSTLKIQPAKLEDSAVYLCASSLALGETQYFGPGTRLLVL.

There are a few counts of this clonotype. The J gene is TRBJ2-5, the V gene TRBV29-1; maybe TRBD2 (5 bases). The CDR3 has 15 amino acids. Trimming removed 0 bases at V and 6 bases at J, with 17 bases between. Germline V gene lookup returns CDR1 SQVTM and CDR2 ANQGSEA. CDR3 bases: TGCAGCGTTGAAGATTTCGTACAGCGGAGGAAGACCCAGTACTTC. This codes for CSVEDFVQRRKTQYF.

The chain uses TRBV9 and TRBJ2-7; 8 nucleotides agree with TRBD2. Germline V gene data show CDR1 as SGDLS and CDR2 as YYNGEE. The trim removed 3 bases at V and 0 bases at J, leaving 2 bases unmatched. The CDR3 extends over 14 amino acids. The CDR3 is CASSDGRDSYEQYF. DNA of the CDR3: TGTGCCAGCAGCGACGGGAGGGACTCCTACGAGCAGTACTTC.

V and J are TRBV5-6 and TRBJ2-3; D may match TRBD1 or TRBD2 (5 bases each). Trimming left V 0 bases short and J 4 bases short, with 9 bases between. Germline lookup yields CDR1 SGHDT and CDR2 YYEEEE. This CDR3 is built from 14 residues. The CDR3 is CASSLVGEPDTQYF. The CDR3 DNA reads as TGTGCCAGCAGCTTGGTAGGGGAGCCAGATACGCAGTATTTT.

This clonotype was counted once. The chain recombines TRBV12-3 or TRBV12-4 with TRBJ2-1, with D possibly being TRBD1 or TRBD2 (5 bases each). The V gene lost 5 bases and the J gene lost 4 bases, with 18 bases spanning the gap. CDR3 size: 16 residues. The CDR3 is CASSGGEPATYNEQFF. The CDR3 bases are TGTGCCAGCAGTGGGGGTGAACCTGCAACTTACAATGAGCAGTTCTTC.

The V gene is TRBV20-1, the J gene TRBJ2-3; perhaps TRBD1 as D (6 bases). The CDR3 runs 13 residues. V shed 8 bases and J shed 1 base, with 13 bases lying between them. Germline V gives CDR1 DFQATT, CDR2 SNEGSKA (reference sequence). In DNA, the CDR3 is TGCAGTACGACCGGGACACGCACAGATACGCAGTATTTT. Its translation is CSTTGTRTDTQYF.

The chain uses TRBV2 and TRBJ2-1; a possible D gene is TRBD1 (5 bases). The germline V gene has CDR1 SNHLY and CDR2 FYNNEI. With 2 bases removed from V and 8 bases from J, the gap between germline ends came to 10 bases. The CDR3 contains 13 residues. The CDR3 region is CASSELGVDEQFF. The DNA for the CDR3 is TGTGCCAGCAGTGAATTAGGGGTCGATGAGCAGTTCTTC.

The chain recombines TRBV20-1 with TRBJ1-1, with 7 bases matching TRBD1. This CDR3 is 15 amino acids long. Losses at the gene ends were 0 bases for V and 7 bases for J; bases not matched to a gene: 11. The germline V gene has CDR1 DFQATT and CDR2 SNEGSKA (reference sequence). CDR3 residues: CSAREDRQTGNEAFF. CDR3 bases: TGCAGTGCTAGAGAAGACCGGCAGACAGGGAATGAAGCTTTCTTT.

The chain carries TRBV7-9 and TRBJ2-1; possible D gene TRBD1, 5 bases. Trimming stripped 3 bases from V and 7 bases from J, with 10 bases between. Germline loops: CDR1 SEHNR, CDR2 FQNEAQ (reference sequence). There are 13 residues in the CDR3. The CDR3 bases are TGTGCCAGCAGCTTTCAGGGTAGGAATGAGCAGTTCTTC. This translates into CASSFQGRNEQFF.

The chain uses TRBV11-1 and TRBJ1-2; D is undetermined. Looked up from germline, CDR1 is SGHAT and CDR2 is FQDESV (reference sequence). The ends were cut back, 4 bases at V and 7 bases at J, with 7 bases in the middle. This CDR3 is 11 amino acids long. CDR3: CASSSSGGYTF. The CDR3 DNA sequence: TGTGCCAGCAGCTCTTCGGGTGGCTACACCTTC.

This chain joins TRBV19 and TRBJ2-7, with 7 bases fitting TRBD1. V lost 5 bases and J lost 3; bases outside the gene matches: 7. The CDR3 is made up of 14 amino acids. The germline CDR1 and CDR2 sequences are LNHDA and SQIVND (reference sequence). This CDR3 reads CASSPGQRSYEQYF. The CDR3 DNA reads TGTGCCAGTAGTCCGGGACAGCGGAGCTACGAGCAGTACTTC. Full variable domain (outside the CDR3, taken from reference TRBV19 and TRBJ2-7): DGGITQSPKYLFRKEGQNVTLSCEQNLNHDAMYWYRQDPGQGLRLIYYSQIVNDFQKGDIAEGYSVSREKKESFPLTVTSAQKNPTAFYLCASSPGQRSYEQYFGPGTRLTVT.

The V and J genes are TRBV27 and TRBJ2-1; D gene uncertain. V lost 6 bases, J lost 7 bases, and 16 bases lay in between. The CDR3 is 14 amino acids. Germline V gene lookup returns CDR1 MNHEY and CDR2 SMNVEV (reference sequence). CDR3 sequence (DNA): TGTGCCAGCAGCCCTCTGGGGTTTGGGAATGAGCAGTTCTTC. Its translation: CASSPLGFGNEQFF.

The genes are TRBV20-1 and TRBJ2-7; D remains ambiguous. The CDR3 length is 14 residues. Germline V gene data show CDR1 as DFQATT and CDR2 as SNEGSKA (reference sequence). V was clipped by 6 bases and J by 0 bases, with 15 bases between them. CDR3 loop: CSASSGALSYEQYF. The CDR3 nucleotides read TGCAGTGCCAGTTCAGGCGCGCTCTCCTACGAGCAGTACTTC.

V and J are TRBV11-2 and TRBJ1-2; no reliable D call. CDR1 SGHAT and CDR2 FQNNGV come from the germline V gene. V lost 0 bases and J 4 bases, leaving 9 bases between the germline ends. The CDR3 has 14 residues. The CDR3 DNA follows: TGTGCCAGCAGCTTAGATTCAGGTTTCTATGGCTACACCTTC. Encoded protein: CASSLDSGFYGYTF.

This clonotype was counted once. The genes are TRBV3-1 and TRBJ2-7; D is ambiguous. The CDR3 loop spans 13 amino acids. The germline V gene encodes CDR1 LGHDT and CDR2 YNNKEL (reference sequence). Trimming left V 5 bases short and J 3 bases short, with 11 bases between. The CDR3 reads CASSYWTNYEQYF. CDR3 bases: TGTGCCAGCAGCTACTGGACGAACTACGAGCAGTACTTC.

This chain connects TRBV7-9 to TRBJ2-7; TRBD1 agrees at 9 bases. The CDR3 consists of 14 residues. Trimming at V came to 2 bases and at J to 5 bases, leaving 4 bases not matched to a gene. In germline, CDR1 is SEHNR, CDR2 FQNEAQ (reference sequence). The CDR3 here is CASSLRTGVNEQYF. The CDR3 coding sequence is TGTGCCAGCAGCTTAAGGACAGGGGTTAACGAGCAGTACTTC.

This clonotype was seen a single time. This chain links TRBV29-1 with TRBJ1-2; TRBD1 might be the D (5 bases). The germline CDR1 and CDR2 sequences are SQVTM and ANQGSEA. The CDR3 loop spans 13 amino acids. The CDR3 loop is CSDSPGSGYGYTF. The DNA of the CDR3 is TGCAGTGACAGCCCGGGCTCCGGCTATGGCTACACCTTC.

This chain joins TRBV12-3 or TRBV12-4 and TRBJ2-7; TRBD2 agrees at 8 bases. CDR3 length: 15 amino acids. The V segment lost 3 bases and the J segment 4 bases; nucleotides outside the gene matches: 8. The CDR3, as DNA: TGTGCCAGCAGTTTGTCGGGGGGGGTCCCTTACGAGCAGTACTTC. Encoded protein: CASSLSGGVPYEQYF.

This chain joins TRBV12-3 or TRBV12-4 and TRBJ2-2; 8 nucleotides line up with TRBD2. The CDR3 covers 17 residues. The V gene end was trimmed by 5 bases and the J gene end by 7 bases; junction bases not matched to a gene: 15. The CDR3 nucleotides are TGTGCCAGCAGTCCCGGGACGGGGGGGAGGGCCGACGGGGAGCTGTTTTTT. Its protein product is CASSPGTGGRADGELFF.

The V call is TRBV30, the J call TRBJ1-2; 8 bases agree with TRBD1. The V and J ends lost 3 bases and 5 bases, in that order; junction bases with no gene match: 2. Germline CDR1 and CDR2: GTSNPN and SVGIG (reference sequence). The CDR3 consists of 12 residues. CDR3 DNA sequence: TGTGCCTGGAGGGGACAGGCGTATGGCTACACCTTC. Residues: CAWRGQAYGYTF. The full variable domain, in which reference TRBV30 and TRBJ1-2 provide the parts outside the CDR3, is SQTIHQWPATLVQPVGSPLSLECTVEGTSNPNLYWYRQAAGRGLQLLFYSVGIGQISSEVPQNLSASRPQDRQFILSSKKLLLSDSGFYLCAWRGQAYGYTFGSGTRLTVV.

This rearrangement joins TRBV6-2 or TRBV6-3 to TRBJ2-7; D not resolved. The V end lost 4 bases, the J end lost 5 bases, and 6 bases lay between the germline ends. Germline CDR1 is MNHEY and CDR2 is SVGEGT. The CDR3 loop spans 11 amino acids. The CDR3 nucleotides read TGTGCCAGCAGTTGGACCGACGAGCAGTACTTC. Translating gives CASSWTDEQYF.

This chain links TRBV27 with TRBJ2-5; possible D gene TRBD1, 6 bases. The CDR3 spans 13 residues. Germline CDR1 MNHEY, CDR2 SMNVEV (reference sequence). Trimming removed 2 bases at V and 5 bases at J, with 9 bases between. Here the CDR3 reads CASSLMQGETQYF. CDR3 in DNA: TGTGCCAGCAGTTTAATGCAGGGGGAGACCCAGTACTTC.

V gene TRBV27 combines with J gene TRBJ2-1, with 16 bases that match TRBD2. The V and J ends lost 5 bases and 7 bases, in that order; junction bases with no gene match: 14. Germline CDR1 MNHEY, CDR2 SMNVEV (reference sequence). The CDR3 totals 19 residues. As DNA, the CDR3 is TGTGCCAGCAGTCGCCAAGGGACTAGCGGGAGGGCCGGGAAGAATGAGCAGTTCTTC. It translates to CASSRQGTSGRAGKNEQFF.

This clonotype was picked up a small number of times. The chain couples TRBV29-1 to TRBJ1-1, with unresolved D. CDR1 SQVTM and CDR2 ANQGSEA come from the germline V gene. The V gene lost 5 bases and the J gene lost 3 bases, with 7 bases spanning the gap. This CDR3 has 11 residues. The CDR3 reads CSVRGHTEAFF. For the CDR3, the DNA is TGCAGCGTTCGGGGTCACACTGAAGCTTTCTTT.

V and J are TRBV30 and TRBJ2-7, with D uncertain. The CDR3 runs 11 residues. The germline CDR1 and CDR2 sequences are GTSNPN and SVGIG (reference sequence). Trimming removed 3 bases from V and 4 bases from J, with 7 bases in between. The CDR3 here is CAWSFEYEQYF. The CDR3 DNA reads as TGTGCCTGGAGCTTTGAGTACGAGCAGTACTTC.

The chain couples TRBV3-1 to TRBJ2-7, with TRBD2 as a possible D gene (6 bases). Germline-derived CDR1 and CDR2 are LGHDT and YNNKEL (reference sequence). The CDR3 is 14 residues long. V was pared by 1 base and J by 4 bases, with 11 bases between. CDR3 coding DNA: TGTGCCAGCAGCCAAGGCGCAGGGAGGTACGAGCAGTACTTC. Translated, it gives CASSQGAGRYEQYF.

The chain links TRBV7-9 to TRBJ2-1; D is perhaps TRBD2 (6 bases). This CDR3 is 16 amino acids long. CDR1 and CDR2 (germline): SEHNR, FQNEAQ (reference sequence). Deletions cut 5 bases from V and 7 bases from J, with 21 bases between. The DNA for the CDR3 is TGTGCCAGCAGCAAGACCGGGACTGGCATTTGGAATGAGCAGTTCTTC. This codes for CASSKTGTGIWNEQFF.

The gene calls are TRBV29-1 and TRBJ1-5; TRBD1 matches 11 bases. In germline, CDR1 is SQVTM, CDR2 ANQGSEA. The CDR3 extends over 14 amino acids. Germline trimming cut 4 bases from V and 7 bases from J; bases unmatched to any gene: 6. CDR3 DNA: TGCAGCGTTGTGTCCGGGACAGGGGGGCAGCCCCAGCATTTT. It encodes CSVVSGTGGQPQHF.